At least ten counts were recorded for the clone carrying this T cell receptor beta chain. Its antigen remains unidentified. Authors' data handling: Between-group CDR3 differences, defined by clinicopathological status, yielded a distant-metastasis classifier for papillary thyroid cancer. TCRdb re-clonotyped the PCR reads through MiXCR. The V and J calls and clone size come from TCRdb's table, not from the authors' own analysis. In the table there are tens of thousands of clones, roughly a sixth of which are singletons. The data were obtained in a study of metastatic and nonmetastatic thyroid tumors. Study at large: Repertoire data that came from the blood and tumor or nodule tissue of malignant and benign thyroid patients were compared. Regarding the study as a whole: Malignant thyroid tumors reportedly had TCR beta diversity that was significantly higher than in benign nodules, in blood and tumor.

Thyroid surgery had not been preceded by any treatment in any patient. The sequenced sample was blood. The sequence came from a male donor with papillary thyroid cancer or a benign thyroid nodule (not recorded which). Some clones in this sample may be carry-over from other donors' samples.

This CDR3 is CASSRGQEETQYF. The CDR3 nucleotides are TGTGCCAGCAGCCGGGGACAGGAAGAGACCCAGTACTTC. The chain links TRBV6-2 or TRBV6-3 to TRBJ2-5, with 8 nucleotides matching TRBD1. Germline loops: CDR1 MNHEY, CDR2 SVGEGT. The CDR3 has 13 amino acids. Trimming took 6 bases from V and 3 from J; bases not matched to a gene: 3.